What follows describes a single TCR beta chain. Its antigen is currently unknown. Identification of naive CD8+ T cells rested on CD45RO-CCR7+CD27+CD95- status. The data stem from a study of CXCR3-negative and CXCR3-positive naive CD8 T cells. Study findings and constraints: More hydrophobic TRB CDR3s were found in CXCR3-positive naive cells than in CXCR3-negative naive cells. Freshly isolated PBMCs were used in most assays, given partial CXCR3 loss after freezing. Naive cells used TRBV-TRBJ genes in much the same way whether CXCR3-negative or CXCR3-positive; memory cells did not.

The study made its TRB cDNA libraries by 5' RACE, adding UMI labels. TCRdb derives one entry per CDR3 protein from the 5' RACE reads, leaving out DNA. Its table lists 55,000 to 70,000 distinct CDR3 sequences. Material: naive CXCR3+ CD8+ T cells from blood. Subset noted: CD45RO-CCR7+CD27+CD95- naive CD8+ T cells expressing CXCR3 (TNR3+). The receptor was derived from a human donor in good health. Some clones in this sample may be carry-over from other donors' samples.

CDR3 residues: CASRNTRGRYYGYTF. The rearrangement uses TRBV28 and TRBJ1-2; the D call from TCRdb, TRBD1, cannot be confirmed without DNA. CDR1 is MDHEN and CDR2 is SYDVKM in the germline V gene. There are 15 residues in the CDR3.